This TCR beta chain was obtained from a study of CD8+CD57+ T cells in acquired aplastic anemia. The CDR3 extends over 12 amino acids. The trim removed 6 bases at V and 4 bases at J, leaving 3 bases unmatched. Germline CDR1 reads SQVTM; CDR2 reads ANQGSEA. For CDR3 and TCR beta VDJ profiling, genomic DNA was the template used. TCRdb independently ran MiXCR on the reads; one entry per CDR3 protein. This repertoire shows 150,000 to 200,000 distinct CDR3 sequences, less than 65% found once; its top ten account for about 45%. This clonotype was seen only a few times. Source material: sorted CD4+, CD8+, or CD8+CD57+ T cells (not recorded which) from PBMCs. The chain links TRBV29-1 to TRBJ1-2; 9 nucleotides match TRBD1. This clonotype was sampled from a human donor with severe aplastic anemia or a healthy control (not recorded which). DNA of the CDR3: TGCAGCGTCGGACAGGGGATCTATGGCTACACCTTC. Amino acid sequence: CSVGQGIYGYTF.